The count of the clone carrying this T cell receptor beta chain is one. These data belong to a study of blood T cell repertoires in COVID-19. Study overall: The analysed material was cDNA or gDNA that came from T cells, B-cell-depleted T cells, or PBMCs.

Original handling: Reference gene primer amplification in the assay estimated nucleated cell counts. TCRdb keeps only in-frame clones here, not all; method: immunoSEQ multiplex PCR. For V, J and clone size, that table is used; D and trimming come from the DNA. The table includes roughly 98,000 clones, approximately 92% detected once. The CDR3 covers 15 residues. Unmatched junction bases numbered 6, after V lost 1 base and J lost 6 bases. Per germline, CDR1 SQVTM and CDR2 ANQGSEA. The TCR originated in a woman aged 55-75 years with active COVID-19. Source material: peripheral blood. The chain links TRBV29-1 to TRBJ2-1, with 10 bases lining up with TRBD2. CDR3 sequence reads: CSVEAASGSPNEQFF. CDR3 in DNA: TGCAGCGTTGAAGCCGCTAGCGGGAGTCCCAATGAGCAGTTCTTC.